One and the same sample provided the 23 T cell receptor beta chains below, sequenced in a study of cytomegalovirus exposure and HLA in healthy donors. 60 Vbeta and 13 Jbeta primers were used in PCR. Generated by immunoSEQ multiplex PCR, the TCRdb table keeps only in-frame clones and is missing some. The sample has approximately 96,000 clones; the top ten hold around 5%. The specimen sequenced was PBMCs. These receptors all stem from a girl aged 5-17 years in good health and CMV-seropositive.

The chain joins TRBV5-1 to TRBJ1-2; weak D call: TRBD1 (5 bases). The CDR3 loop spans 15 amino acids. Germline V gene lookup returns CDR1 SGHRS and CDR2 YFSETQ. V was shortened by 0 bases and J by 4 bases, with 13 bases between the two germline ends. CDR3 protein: CASSLEWGGSYGYTF. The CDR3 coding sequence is TGCGCCAGCAGCTTGGAATGGGGGGGGTCCTATGGCTACACCTTC. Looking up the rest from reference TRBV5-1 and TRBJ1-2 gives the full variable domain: KAGVTQTPRYLIKTRGQQVTLSCSPISGHRSVSWYQQTPGQGLQFLFEYFSETQRNKGNFPGRFSGRQFSNSRSEMNVSTLELGDSALYLCASSLEWGGSYGYTFGSGTRLTVV.

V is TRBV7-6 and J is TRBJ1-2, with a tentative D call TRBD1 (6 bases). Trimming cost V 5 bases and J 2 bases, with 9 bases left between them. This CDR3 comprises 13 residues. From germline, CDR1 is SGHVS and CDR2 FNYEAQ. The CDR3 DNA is TGTGCCAGCAGCCTAGGACAGAACTATGGCTACACCTTC. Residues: CASSLGQNYGYTF.

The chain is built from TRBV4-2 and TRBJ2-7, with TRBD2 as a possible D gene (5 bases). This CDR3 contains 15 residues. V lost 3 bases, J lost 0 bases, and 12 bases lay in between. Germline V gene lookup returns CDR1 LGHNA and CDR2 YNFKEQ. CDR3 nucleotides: TGTGCCAGCAGCCAGGAGCGGCACCCCTCCTACGAGCAGTACTTC. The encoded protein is CASSQERHPSYEQYF.

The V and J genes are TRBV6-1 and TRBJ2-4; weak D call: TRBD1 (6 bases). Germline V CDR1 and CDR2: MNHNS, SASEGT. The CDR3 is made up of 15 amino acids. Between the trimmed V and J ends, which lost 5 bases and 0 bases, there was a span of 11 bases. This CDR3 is CASSTGQLAKNIQYF. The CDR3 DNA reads TGTGCCAGCAGTACAGGACAGCTAGCCAAAAACATTCAGTACTTC.

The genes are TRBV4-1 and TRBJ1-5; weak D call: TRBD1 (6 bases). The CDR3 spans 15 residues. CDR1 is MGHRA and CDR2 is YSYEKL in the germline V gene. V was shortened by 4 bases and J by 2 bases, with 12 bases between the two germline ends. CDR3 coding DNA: TGCGCCAGCAGCCCCGGCAGGGGTGGCAATCAGCCCCAGCATTTT. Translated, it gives CASSPGRGGNQPQHF.

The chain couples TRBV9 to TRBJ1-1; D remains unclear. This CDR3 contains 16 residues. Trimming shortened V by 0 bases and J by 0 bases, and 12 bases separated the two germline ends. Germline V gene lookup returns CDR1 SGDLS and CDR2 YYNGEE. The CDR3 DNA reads TGTGCCAGCAGCGTAGATGCGCGCCATTTGAACACTGAAGCTTTCTTT. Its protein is CASSVDARHLNTEAFF.

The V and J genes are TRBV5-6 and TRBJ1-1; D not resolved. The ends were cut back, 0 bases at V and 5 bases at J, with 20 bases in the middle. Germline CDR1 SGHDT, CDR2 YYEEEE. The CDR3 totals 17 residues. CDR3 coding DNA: TGTGCCAGCAGCTTGGACTTGGTCGGGCCGGGGAGGACTGAAGCTTTCTTT. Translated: CASSLDLVGPGRTEAFF. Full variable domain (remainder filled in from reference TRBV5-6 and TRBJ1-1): DAGVTQSPTHLIKTRGQQVTLRCSPKSGHDTVSWYQQALGQGPQFIFQYYEEEERQRGNFPDRFSGHQFPNYSSELNVNALLLGDSALYLCASSLDLVGPGRTEAFFGQGTRLTVV.

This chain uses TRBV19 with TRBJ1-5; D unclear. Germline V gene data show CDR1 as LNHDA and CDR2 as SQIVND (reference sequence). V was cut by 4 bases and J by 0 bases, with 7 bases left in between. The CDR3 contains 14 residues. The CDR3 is CASSKPYSNQPQHF. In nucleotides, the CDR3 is TGTGCCAGTAGTAAGCCGTATAGCAATCAGCCCCAGCATTTT.

CDR3 amino acids: CASRQGRGETQYF. The CDR3 nucleotides read TGTGCCAGTCGACAGGGAAGGGGGGAGACCCAGTACTTC. The gene calls are TRBV27 and TRBJ2-5; 7 nucleotides agree with TRBD1. J gave up 5 bases and V 9 bases, and 9 bases lay outside the gene matches. The CDR3 is 13 residues long. CDR1 and CDR2 (germline): MNHEY, SMNVEV (reference sequence).

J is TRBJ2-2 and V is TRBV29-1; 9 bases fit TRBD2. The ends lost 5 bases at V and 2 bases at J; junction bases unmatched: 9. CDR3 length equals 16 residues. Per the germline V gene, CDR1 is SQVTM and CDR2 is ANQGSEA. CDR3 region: CSVLGAGGLNTGELFF. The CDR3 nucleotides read TGCAGCGTTTTGGGAGCGGGGGGCCTCAACACCGGGGAGCTGTTTTTT.

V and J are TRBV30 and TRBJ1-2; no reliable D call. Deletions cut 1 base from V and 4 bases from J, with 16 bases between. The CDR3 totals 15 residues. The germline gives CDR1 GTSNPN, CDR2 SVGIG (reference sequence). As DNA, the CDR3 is TGTGCCTGGAGTGGTCCCAGGCGCCTTATCTATGGCTACACCTTC. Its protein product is CAWSGPRRLIYGYTF.

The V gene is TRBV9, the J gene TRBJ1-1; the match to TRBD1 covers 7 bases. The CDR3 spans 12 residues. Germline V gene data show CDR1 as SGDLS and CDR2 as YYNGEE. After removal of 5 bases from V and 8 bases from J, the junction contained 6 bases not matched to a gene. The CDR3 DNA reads TGTGCCAGCAGAGCAATCAGGGGGGAAGCTTTCTTT. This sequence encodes CASRAIRGEAFF.

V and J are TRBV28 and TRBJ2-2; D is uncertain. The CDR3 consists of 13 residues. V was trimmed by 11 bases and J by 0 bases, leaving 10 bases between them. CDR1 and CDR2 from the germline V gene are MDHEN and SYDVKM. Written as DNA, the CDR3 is TGTGCCGCATACTCCGCGAACACCGGGGAGCTGTTTTTT. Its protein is CAAYSANTGELFF. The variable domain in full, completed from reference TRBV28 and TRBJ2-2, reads DVKVTQSSRYLVKRTGEKVFLECVQDMDHENMFWYRQDPGLGLRLIYFSYDVKMKEKGDIPEGYSVSREKKERFSLILESASTNQTSMYLCAAYSANTGELFFGEGSRLTVL.

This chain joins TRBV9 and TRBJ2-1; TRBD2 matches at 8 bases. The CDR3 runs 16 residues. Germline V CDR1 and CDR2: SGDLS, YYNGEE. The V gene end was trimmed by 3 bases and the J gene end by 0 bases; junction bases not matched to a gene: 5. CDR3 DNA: TGTGCCAGCAGCGACAGCGGGGGAAGCTCCTACAATGAGCAGTTCTTC. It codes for CASSDSGGSSYNEQFF.

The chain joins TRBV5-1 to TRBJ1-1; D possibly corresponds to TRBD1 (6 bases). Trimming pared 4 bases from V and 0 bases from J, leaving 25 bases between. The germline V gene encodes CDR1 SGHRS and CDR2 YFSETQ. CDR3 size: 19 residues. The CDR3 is CASSITGLGRVDLNTEAFF. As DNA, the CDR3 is TGCGCCAGCAGCATTACAGGGTTGGGTAGGGTGGACTTGAACACTGAAGCTTTCTTT.

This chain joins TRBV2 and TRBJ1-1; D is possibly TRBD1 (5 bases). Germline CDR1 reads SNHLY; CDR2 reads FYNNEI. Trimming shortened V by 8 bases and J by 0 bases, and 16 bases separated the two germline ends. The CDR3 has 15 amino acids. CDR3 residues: CASWGLRGMNTEAFF. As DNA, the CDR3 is TGTGCCAGCTGGGGGTTGCGGGGAATGAACACTGAAGCTTTCTTT.

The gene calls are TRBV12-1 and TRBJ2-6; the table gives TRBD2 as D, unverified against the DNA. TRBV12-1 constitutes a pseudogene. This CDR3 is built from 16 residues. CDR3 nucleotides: TGTGCCAGCAGCTCATCGGGGGAAGCTGGGGCCAACGTCCTGACTTTC. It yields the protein CASSSSGEAGANVLTF.

This CDR3 reads CATSTSAGGGQPQHF. CDR3 coding DNA: TGTGCCACCAGCACATCGGCGGGGGGGGGCCAGCCCCAGCATTTT. The chain uses TRBV15 and TRBJ1-5; tentative D call: TRBD1 (6 bases). Germline V CDR1 and CDR2: LNHNV, YYDKDF (reference sequence). This CDR3 region has 15 residues. Deletions cut 4 bases from V and 7 bases from J, with 17 bases between. The whole variable domain, filled in from reference TRBV15 and TRBJ1-5, reads DAMVIQNPRYQVTQFGKPVTLSCSQTLNHNVMYWYQQKSSQAPKLLFHYYDKDFNNEADTPDNFQSRRPNTSFCFLDIRSPGLGDTAMYLCATSTSAGGGQPQHFGDGTRLSIL.

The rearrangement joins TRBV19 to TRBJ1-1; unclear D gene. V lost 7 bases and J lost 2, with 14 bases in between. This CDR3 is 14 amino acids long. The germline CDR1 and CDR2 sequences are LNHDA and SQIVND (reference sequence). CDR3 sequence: CASKVREINTEAFF. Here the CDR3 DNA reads TGTGCCAGTAAGGTCCGGGAAATAAACACTGAAGCTTTCTTT.

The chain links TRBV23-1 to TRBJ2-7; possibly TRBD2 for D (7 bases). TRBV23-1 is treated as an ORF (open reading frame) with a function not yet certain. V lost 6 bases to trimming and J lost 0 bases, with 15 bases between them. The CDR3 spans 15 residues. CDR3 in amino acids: CASRLGGGVSYEQYF. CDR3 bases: TGCGCCAGCAGGTTAGGAGGGGGGGTCTCCTACGAGCAGTACTTC.

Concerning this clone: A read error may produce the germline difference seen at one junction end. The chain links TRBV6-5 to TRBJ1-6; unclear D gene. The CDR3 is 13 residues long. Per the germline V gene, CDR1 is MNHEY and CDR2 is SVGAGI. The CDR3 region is CASSYVYNSPLHF. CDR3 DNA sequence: TGTGCCAGCAGTTACGTTTATAATTCACCCCTACACTTT.

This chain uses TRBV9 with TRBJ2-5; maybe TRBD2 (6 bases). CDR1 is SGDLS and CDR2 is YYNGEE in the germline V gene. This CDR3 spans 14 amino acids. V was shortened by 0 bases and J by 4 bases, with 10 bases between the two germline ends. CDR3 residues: CASSVGDFGETQYF. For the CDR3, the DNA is TGTGCCAGCAGCGTAGGGGACTTTGGAGAGACCCAGTACTTC.

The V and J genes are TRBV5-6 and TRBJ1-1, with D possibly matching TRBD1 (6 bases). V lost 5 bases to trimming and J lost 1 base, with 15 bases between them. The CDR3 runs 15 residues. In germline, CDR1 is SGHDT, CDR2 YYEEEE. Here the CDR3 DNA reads TGTGCCAGCAGGAGCTACAGGGTAAGGAACACTGAAGCTTTCTTT. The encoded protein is CASRSYRVRNTEAFF.